This TCR beta chain is drawn from a study of PD-L1 blockade in urothelial cancer listed by TCRdb under 2017. Study-level background: Every patient began therapy at some point between 2013 and 2015 and was given atezolizumab 1,200 mg intravenously every 3 weeks. Somatic, immune and clinical correlates of response to PD-L1 blockade with atezolizumab in urothelial cancer were the focus of an exploratory multi-omic analysis. TCR sequencing covered pretreatment tumor samples and matched, serially collected peripheral blood taken before and after atezolizumab treatment. About nine tenths of the roughly 29 patients were males with bladder-origin urothelial cancer, and about 60% of the roughly 30 reported a prior smoking history. Durable clinical benefit was defined as a progression-free survival longer than 6 months, and TCR features were additionally tested against progression-free survival and overall survival. Nine or ten patients reached durable clinical benefit, while 20 patients did not. Blood samples were analyzed 3 weeks after the start of treatment (second dose) and 6 weeks after the start of treatment. Just over 28 patients had pretreatment blood TCR-seq, some 25 had at least one posttreatment blood collection, and some 25 had tumor TCR-seq. Patients had an ECOG performance status of 0 or 1 and had received between 0 and 3 prior chemotherapy regimens. Blood samples gave median yields of around 150,000 T cells and over 80,000 unique TCRs, along with a median clonality of around 0.08. In the same patients, whole exome sequencing and RNA sequencing of pretreatment tumors were performed in addition to TCR sequencing.

Sample time point, as interpreted from the label and publication: pretreatment peripheral blood. The cohort included some 30 patients with locally advanced or metastatic urothelial carcinoma who were treated at Memorial Sloan Kettering on a trial protocol. Peripheral blood mononuclear cells were collected pretreatment and during treatment, with between 1 and 8 total time points obtained per patient. The Qiagen DNeasy Blood extraction kit was used to purify genomic DNA from total PBMCs and tumor samples. PBMCs were collected pretreatment and during treatment and were isolated and stored as previously described. Each PCR received spiked-in synthetic TCR analog templates so that absolute template abundance could be estimated from read counts. The immunoSEQ assay used bias-controlled V and J gene primers to amplify TCRbeta CDR3 regions from genomic DNA. Sequencing of rearranged TCRbeta segments was done at approximately 20X coverage. As for the authors' bioinformatics: Sequencing errors were corrected by clustering and CDR3s were annotated against IMGT to assign V, D and J genes. Downstream analyses used only productive TCRbeta rearrangements and left out out-of-frame or stop-codon sequences. To compute clonality, Shannon entropy was normalized by the log of the number of unique productive sequences and then subtracted from one. Fisher's exact test with Benjamini-Hochberg correction, using a cutoff of adjusted p below 0.01, was how clones that differed between time points or between blood and tumor were identified. In its TCRdb copy, this immuneACCESS table keeps in-frame sequences only and misses some clones. Where compared with another copy, unresolved V genes explain less than half of these, and the others have no known cause. D and trimming were read from the DNA, whereas the V and J calls and clone size are those reported in that table. This sample has around 71,000 clones in its table, and around 85% of those were observed once. The top ten constitute approximately 7.1% of the sample.

This clone occurred a few times. Its antigen is unknown. Base qualities are not recorded, but no much larger clone differs from it by a single base. The paper's findings and limits, for the study overall: Because the sample size was small (n ≈ 28) and many of the analyses were exploratory, the results are meant to be hypothesis-generating. A pretreatment peripheral blood TCR clonality below the median was linked to improved progression-free and overall survival. At 3 weeks after the start of treatment, tumor-associated TCR clones in peripheral blood had expanded more in patients with durable benefit (n of about 21, p = 0.022).

From its cysteine to its phenylalanine, the CDR3 spans 14 amino acids. Of the read, only the CDR3 DNA is kept; its 42 bases are in frame from base 1. V loses 0 bases, J loses 4 bases, and the germline ends lie 10 bases apart. According to the germline V gene, CDR1 reads SGHDT and CDR2 reads YYEEEE. This material consisted of PBMCs, taken around atezolizumab (anti-PD-L1) treatment. The receptor was derived from a man aged 35-49 years with urothelial cancer. Rearrangement joined TRBV5-6 to TRBJ1-2, with a tentative D gene TRBD1 over 6 matching bases. This receptor has the CDR3 CASSLEGHFYGYTF. The bases are TGTGCCAGCAGCTTGGAGGGACACTTCTATGGCTACACCTTC.